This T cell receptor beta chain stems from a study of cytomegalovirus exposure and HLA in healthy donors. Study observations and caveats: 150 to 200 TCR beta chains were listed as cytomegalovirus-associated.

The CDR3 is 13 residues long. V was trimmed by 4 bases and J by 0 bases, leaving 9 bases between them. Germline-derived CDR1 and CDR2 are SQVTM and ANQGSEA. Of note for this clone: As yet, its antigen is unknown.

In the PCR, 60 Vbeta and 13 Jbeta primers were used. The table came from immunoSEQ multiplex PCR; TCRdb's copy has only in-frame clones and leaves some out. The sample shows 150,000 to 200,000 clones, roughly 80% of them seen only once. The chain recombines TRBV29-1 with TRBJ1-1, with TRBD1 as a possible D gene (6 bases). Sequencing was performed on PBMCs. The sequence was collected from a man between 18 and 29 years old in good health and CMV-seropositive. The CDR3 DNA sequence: TGCAGCGTTGTCAGGGGATTGAACACTGAAGCTTTCTTT. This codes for CSVVRGLNTEAFF.